This T cell receptor (beta chain) came from a study of blood T cell repertoires in COVID-19. In the study overall: Some COVID-19 samples were acute and others convalescent; all came from the United States, Italy and Spain. The analysed material was cDNA or gDNA that came from T cells, B-cell-depleted T cells, or PBMCs.

Germline V gene sequence: CDR1 MNHEY, CDR2 SMNVEV (reference sequence). The CDR3 has 15 residues. V was clipped by 1 base and J by 1 base, with 9 bases between them. The authors' processing: Amplification of reference gene primers was used by the study to estimate nucleated cell counts. Repertoires were generated with immunoSEQ multiplex PCR, while TCRdb's copy carries only in-frame clones and drops some. The V and J calls and clone size are taken from that table; D and trimming were inferred from the DNA. The sample holds some 120,000 clones, around nine tenths seen once. This chain uses TRBV27 with TRBJ2-3; the D is unclear. The sequence was obtained from a human donor in a cohort sampled during active COVID-19. Sequencing was performed on peripheral blood. CDR3 sequence reads: CASSLYSSRTDTQYF. The CDR3 region has the DNA TGTGCCAGCAGTTTATATAGTTCGCGCACAGATACGCAGTATTTT.